A selection of T cell receptor beta chains follows, all from one sample in a study of CD8 T cells in ankylosing spondylitis. Via MiXCR, TCRdb re-called the 5' RACE reads, giving one row per CDR3 protein. Among some 140,000 distinct CDR3 sequences listed, 7% to 9% were seen once. The sequencing input was synovial fluid, either unsorted or a sorted T cell fraction (not recorded which). The receptors were gathered from a male donor with ankylosing spondylitis. Each CDR3 is given with its conserved first and last residue. Fields, in order: D gene, J gene, CDR3 length, V gene, clone size, CDR3 DNA, CDR3 protein. The D gene is left open where the match is weak. Clone size is given for some rows only: seen once, a few or many times, or a class if the clone is expanded.

D gene: -
J gene: TRBJ2-5
CDR3 length: 15
V gene: TRBV27
clone size: few
CDR3 DNA: TGTGCCAGCAGTTTTCTAGGGACCTATTCAGCTACCCAGTACTTC
CDR3 protein: CASSFLGTYSATQYF

D gene: -
J gene: TRBJ2-7
CDR3 length: 12
V gene: TRBV6-2/TRBV6-3
clone size: -
CDR3 DNA: TGTGCCAGCGCAACCGGGGGCTCCGAGCAGTACTTC
CDR3 protein: CASATGGSEQYF

D gene: -
J gene: TRBJ2-7
CDR3 length: 14
V gene: TRBV10-3
clone size: few
CDR3 DNA: TGTGCCATCAATCGTCAGGGTGAGTCCTACGAGCAGTACTTC
CDR3 protein: CAINRQGESYEQYF

D gene: TRBD1
J gene: TRBJ2-7
CDR3 length: 14
V gene: TRBV15
clone size: -
CDR3 DNA: TGTGCCACCAGCGTCCGACAGGGACCCCACGAGCAGTACTTC
CDR3 protein: CATSVRQGPHEQYF

D gene: TRBD2
J gene: TRBJ2-1
CDR3 length: 19
V gene: TRBV29-1
clone size: -
CDR3 DNA: TGCAGCGTAGCTGGGAGATACGGACCGGGACTAGCGACGAACAATGAACAGTTCTTC
CDR3 protein: CSVAGRYGPGLATNNEQFF

D gene: TRBD1
J gene: TRBJ1-6
CDR3 length: 15
V gene: TRBV28
clone size: many
CDR3 DNA: TGTGCCAGCACTCTCCTGGACAGGGAAAATTCACCCCTCCACTTT
CDR3 protein: CASTLLDRENSPLHF

D gene: -
J gene: TRBJ1-6
CDR3 length: 13
V gene: TRBV5-1
clone size: many
CDR3 DNA: TGCGCCAGCAGGTCGGACAGTTTTGGACCCTACCACTTT
CDR3 protein: CASRSDSFGPYHF

D gene: -
J gene: TRBJ2-3
CDR3 length: 14
V gene: TRBV4-2
clone size: many
CDR3 DNA: TGTGCCAGCAGCCAAGGACCAGGGTCAGATACGCAGTATTTT
CDR3 protein: CASSQGPGSDTQYF

D gene: -
J gene: TRBJ2-7
CDR3 length: 13
V gene: TRBV27
clone size: many
CDR3 DNA: TGTGCCAGCAGTCCCTGGGACTCCTACGAGCAGTACTTC
CDR3 protein: CASSPWDSYEQYF

D gene: -
J gene: TRBJ2-5
CDR3 length: 14
V gene: TRBV25-1
clone size: -
CDR3 DNA: TGTGCCAGCAGTGAATTAGGGACATCAGAGACCCAGTACTTC
CDR3 protein: CASSELGTSETQYF

D gene: -
J gene: TRBJ2-1
CDR3 length: 16
V gene: TRBV29-1
clone size: few
CDR3 DNA: TGCAGCGTTGTAGGGGGGGCGGCGACTTGGGAAAATGAGCAGTTCTTC
CDR3 protein: CSVVGGAATWENEQFF

D gene: TRBD1
J gene: TRBJ2-7
CDR3 length: 14
V gene: TRBV7-2
clone size: -
CDR3 DNA: TGTGCCAGCAGCTCTTACGGACAGGGTTTCGAGCAGTACTTC
CDR3 protein: CASSSYGQGFEQYF

D gene: TRBD1
J gene: TRBJ1-2
CDR3 length: 15
V gene: TRBV4-2
clone size: few
CDR3 DNA: TGTGCCAGCAGCCCCAGTGCAGGGGGTGAAGGAGGCTACACCTTC
CDR3 protein: CASSPSAGGEGGYTF

D gene: TRBD1
J gene: TRBJ1-2
CDR3 length: 11
V gene: TRBV29-1
clone size: few
CDR3 DNA: TGCAGCGTCGACAGGGGACAGGGCTACACCTTC
CDR3 protein: CSVDRGQGYTF

D gene: -
J gene: TRBJ2-7
CDR3 length: 15
V gene: TRBV7-9
clone size: many
CDR3 DNA: TGTGCCAGCAGCTTAGACAGGGGAGGCCTCTACGAGCAGTACTTC
CDR3 protein: CASSLDRGGLYEQYF

D gene: -
J gene: TRBJ2-2
CDR3 length: 16
V gene: TRBV7-6
clone size: few
CDR3 DNA: TGTGCCAGCAGCTTATTTGGGGGGCCTAACACCGGGGAGCTGTTTTTT
CDR3 protein: CASSLFGGPNTGELFF

D gene: -
J gene: TRBJ2-7
CDR3 length: 14
V gene: TRBV5-1
clone size: few
CDR3 DNA: TGCGCCAGCTCTGAAGGGGGGGATGCCTACGAGCAGTACTTC
CDR3 protein: CASSEGGDAYEQYF

D gene: TRBD2
J gene: TRBJ2-1
CDR3 length: 15
V gene: TRBV7-2
clone size: few
CDR3 DNA: TGTGCCAGCAGCTTCACTAGCGGGTATTACAATGAGCAGTTCTTC
CDR3 protein: CASSFTSGYYNEQFF

D gene: -
J gene: TRBJ2-5
CDR3 length: 17
V gene: TRBV5-1
clone size: many
CDR3 DNA: TGCGCCAGCAGCCCCAACGGGGCAGCGACGTACCAAGAGACCCAGTACTTC
CDR3 protein: CASSPNGAATYQETQYF

D gene: -
J gene: TRBJ2-5
CDR3 length: 13
V gene: TRBV18
clone size: -
CDR3 DNA: TGTGCCAGCTCACCGGGCAGACAAGAGACCCAGTACTTC
CDR3 protein: CASSPGRQETQYF

D gene: -
J gene: TRBJ2-7
CDR3 length: 13
V gene: TRBV7-8
clone size: many
CDR3 DNA: TGTGCCAGCAGCTTAGCTGGCCCCTACGAGCAGTACTTC
CDR3 protein: CASSLAGPYEQYF

D gene: -
J gene: TRBJ1-1
CDR3 length: 13
V gene: TRBV29-1
clone size: many
CDR3 DNA: TGCAGCGCCAAAATAGGGACGGGGACGCGGTCTTTCTTT
CDR3 protein: CSAKIGTGTRSFF

D gene: -
J gene: TRBJ2-7
CDR3 length: 15
V gene: TRBV4-3
clone size: many
CDR3 DNA: TGCGCCAGCAGCCAAGACGCGCGGGGGCCCTACGAGCAGTACTTC
CDR3 protein: CASSQDARGPYEQYF

D gene: -
J gene: TRBJ2-3
CDR3 length: 13
V gene: TRBV5-1
clone size: many
CDR3 DNA: TGCGCCAGCAGCTTTAGTTCAGCAGATACGCAGTATTTT
CDR3 protein: CASSFSSADTQYF

D gene: -
J gene: TRBJ1-1
CDR3 length: 13
V gene: TRBV2
clone size: -
CDR3 DNA: TGTGCCAGCATCTCCAATCGAAACACTGAAGCTTTCTTT
CDR3 protein: CASISNRNTEAFF

D gene: -
J gene: TRBJ2-7
CDR3 length: 14
V gene: TRBV7-2
clone size: -
CDR3 DNA: TGTGCCAGCAGCTCTACAAGGAACTCCTACGAGCAGTACTTC
CDR3 protein: CASSSTRNSYEQYF

D gene: -
J gene: TRBJ2-7
CDR3 length: 17
V gene: TRBV27
clone size: many
CDR3 DNA: TGTGCCAGCAGTTTAAGGGTTACGGGAGTTAATACCTACGAGCAGTACTTC
CDR3 protein: CASSLRVTGVNTYEQYF

D gene: -
J gene: TRBJ1-4
CDR3 length: 16
V gene: TRBV11-2
clone size: -
CDR3 DNA: TGTGCCAGCAGCCATCTCAGGCGGGGGACTAATGAAAAACTGTTTTTT
CDR3 protein: CASSHLRRGTNEKLFF

D gene: -
J gene: TRBJ2-1
CDR3 length: 15
V gene: TRBV6-2/TRBV6-3
clone size: many
CDR3 DNA: TGTGCCAGCATCGCAGGGTCGCCGGGGTACAATGAGCAGTTCTTC
CDR3 protein: CASIAGSPGYNEQFF

D gene: -
J gene: TRBJ1-2
CDR3 length: 14
V gene: TRBV6-2/TRBV6-3
clone size: many
CDR3 DNA: TGTGCCAGCAGTTACGACGGGCCTAACTATGGCTACACCTTC
CDR3 protein: CASSYDGPNYGYTF

D gene: -
J gene: TRBJ1-1
CDR3 length: 13
V gene: TRBV5-5
clone size: few
CDR3 DNA: TGTGCCAGCAGCTTGGAAGGGGTTACTGAAGCTTTCTTT
CDR3 protein: CASSLEGVTEAFF

D gene: -
J gene: TRBJ1-1
CDR3 length: 13
V gene: TRBV7-9
clone size: -
CDR3 DNA: TGTGCCAGCAGCTTACAGGCGGCCACCGAAGCTTTCTTT
CDR3 protein: CASSLQAATEAFF

D gene: TRBD2
J gene: TRBJ2-1
CDR3 length: 17
V gene: TRBV7-6
clone size: many
CDR3 DNA: TGTGCCAGCAGCTTAGTCCCGGCGGGAGGTAGTAAGAATGAGCAGTTCTTC
CDR3 protein: CASSLVPAGGSKNEQFF

D gene: -
J gene: TRBJ2-7
CDR3 length: 13
V gene: TRBV2
clone size: -
CDR3 DNA: TGTGCCAGCATTGCGGGTTTATCCTACGAGCAGTACTTC
CDR3 protein: CASIAGLSYEQYF

D gene: TRBD1
J gene: TRBJ2-5
CDR3 length: 16
V gene: TRBV15
clone size: many
CDR3 DNA: TGTGCCACCAGCAGACCGAACAGGGGGTACCAAGAGACCCAGTACTTC
CDR3 protein: CATSRPNRGYQETQYF

D gene: -
J gene: TRBJ1-1
CDR3 length: 13
V gene: TRBV30
clone size: many
CDR3 DNA: TGTGCCTGGAGTGTACAGCTTAACACTGAAGCTTTCTTT
CDR3 protein: CAWSVQLNTEAFF

D gene: -
J gene: TRBJ1-6
CDR3 length: 17
V gene: TRBV1
clone size: once
CDR3 DNA: TGTACCAGCAGCCAAAACGCGACAGGGATTGAGAATTCACCCCTCCACTTT
CDR3 protein: CTSSQNATGIENSPLHF

D gene: -
J gene: TRBJ1-1
CDR3 length: 14
V gene: TRBV28
clone size: few
CDR3 DNA: TGTGCCAGCACCCCCAATGACGGAAACACTGAAGCTTTCTTT
CDR3 protein: CASTPNDGNTEAFF

D gene: TRBD2
J gene: TRBJ2-3
CDR3 length: 15
V gene: TRBV7-2
clone size: many
CDR3 DNA: TGTGCCAGCAGCGTCACTAGCGGGGGGTGGGATACGCAGTATTTT
CDR3 protein: CASSVTSGGWDTQYF

D gene: -
J gene: TRBJ1-3
CDR3 length: 15
V gene: TRBV6-1
clone size: few
CDR3 DNA: TGTGCCAGCAGTCGCGGACGCAGCTCTGGAAACACCATATATTTT
CDR3 protein: CASSRGRSSGNTIYF

D gene: -
J gene: TRBJ2-1
CDR3 length: 15
V gene: TRBV7-6
clone size: -
CDR3 DNA: TGTGCCAGCAGCTTAGGGCATGGCCCCTACAATGAGCTGTTCTTC
CDR3 protein: CASSLGHGPYNELFF

D gene: -
J gene: TRBJ1-1
CDR3 length: 17
V gene: TRBV5-1
clone size: many
CDR3 DNA: TGCGCCAGCAGCCCTGGGGGTTATGTAGGGAATGCGGCTGAAGCTTTCTTT
CDR3 protein: CASSPGGYVGNAAEAFF

D gene: -
J gene: TRBJ1-3
CDR3 length: 16
V gene: TRBV7-2
clone size: many
CDR3 DNA: TGTGCCAGCAGCCCTCCGCTGAAATCTTGGGGAAACACCATATATTTT
CDR3 protein: CASSPPLKSWGNTIYF

D gene: TRBD1
J gene: TRBJ1-2
CDR3 length: 16
V gene: TRBV12-3/TRBV12-4
clone size: many
CDR3 DNA: TGTGCCAGCACTACTTCTACAGGGGCTTCTAACTATGGCTACACCTTC
CDR3 protein: CASTTSTGASNYGYTF

D gene: TRBD1
J gene: TRBJ2-1
CDR3 length: 15
V gene: TRBV27
clone size: few
CDR3 DNA: TGTGCCAGCAGTCAAGGACAGGGGGCGTTGTTTGGGCAGTTCTTC
CDR3 protein: CASSQGQGALFGQFF